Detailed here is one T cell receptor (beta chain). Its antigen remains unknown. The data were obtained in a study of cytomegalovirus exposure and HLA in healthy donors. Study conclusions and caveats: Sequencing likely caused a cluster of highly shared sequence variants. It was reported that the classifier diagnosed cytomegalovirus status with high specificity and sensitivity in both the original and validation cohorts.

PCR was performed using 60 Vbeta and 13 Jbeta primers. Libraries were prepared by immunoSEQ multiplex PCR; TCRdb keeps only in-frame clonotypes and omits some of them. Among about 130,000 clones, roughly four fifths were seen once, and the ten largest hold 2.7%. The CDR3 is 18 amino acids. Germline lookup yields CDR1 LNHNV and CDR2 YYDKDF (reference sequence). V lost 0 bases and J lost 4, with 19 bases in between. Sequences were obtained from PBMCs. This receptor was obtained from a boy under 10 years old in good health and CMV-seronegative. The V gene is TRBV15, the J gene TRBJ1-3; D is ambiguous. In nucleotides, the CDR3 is TGTGCCACCAGCAGAGATCTTGAGGCAGAAGGAACAGGAAACACCATATATTTT. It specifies CATSRDLEAEGTGNTIYF.